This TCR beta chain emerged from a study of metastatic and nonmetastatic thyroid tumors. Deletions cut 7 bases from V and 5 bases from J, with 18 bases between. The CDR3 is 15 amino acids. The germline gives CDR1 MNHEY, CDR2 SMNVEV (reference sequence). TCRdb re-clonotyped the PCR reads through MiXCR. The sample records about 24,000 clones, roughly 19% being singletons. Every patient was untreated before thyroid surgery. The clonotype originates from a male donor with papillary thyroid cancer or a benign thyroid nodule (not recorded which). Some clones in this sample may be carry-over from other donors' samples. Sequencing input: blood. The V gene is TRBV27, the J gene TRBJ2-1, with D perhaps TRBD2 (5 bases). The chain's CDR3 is CASTRRGSLHNEQFF. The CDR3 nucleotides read TGTGCCAGCACCCGTCGCGGGTCCCTACACAATGAGCAGTTCTTC.